This T cell receptor beta chain was identified during a study of blood T cell repertoires in COVID-19. The table came from immunoSEQ multiplex PCR; TCRdb's copy has only in-frame clones and leaves some out. The sample holds 140,000 or so clones, more than 80% seen once. The receptor comes from an elderly woman with acute or convalescent COVID-19. Sequencing was performed on peripheral blood.

CDR3 coding DNA: TGTGCCAGCAGCTTGGGAGTGGGAGTTAGCAATCAGCCCCAGCATTTT. Protein sequence: CASSLGVGVSNQPQHF. The chain has TRBV5-5 and TRBJ1-5; D is unresolved. This CDR3 is 16 amino acids long. V gave up 0 bases and J gave up 0 bases, with 10 bases separating them. Germline CDR1 SGHKS, CDR2 YYEKEE (reference sequence). Filled out from reference TRBV5-5 and TRBJ1-5, the complete variable domain reads DAGVTQSPTHLIKTRGQQVTLRCSPISGHKSVSWYQQVLGQGPQFIFQYYEKEERGRGNFPDRFSARQFPNYSSELNVNALLLGDSALYLCASSLGVGVSNQPQHFGDGTRLSIL.